Presented here are 13 T cell receptor beta chains from one specimen sequenced in a study of cytomegalovirus exposure and HLA in healthy donors. Vbeta (60) and Jbeta (13) primers were used in the PCR. Here immunoSEQ multiplex PCR was the method, and the copy in TCRdb shows in-frame clones only, minus some. The sample consists of roughly 180,000 clones, over 70% of them appearing once. The sequencing sample was made of PBMCs. The receptors were sampled from a woman between 55 and 75 years old in good health and CMV-seropositive.

The chain employs TRBV2 and TRBJ1-1; 7 nucleotides agree with TRBD1. The J segment lost 1 base and the V segment lost 7 bases, leaving 18 bases of the junction unmatched. The CDR3 is made up of 18 amino acids. Germline V gives CDR1 SNHLY, CDR2 FYNNEI. The CDR3 loop is CASTWQGVKFGGNTEAFF. The CDR3 bases are TGTGCCAGCACTTGGCAGGGGGTGAAATTCGGGGGGAACACTGAAGCTTTCTTT.

The J gene is TRBJ1-2, the V gene TRBV19; possibly TRBD1 for D (5 bases). The CDR3 runs 11 residues. Per the germline V gene, CDR1 is LNHDA and CDR2 is SQIVND (reference sequence). V shed 5 bases and J shed 14 bases, with 15 bases lying between them. The CDR3 DNA is TGTGCCAGTAGTTCCTTCCCAAACAGGACCTTC. Encoded protein: CASSSFPNRTF.

The chain is built from TRBV20-1 and TRBJ2-1; D remains ambiguous. V was pared by 3 bases and J by 8 bases, with 5 bases between. CDR1 and CDR2 (germline): DFQATT, SNEGSKA (reference sequence). The CDR3 spans 10 residues. The CDR3 here is CSASLYEQFF. The DNA of the CDR3 is TGCAGTGCTAGTCTCTATGAGCAGTTCTTC.

To note about this clone: An end of the junction does not agree with germline; a read error may underlie this. This chain links TRBV6-1 with TRBJ1-2; TRBD1 is a possible D gene (5 bases). Germline assignment: CDR1 MNHNS and CDR2 SASEGT. CDR3 length equals 11 residues. CDR3 coding DNA: TGTGCCAGCAGTGTCCTTAGGGGCCGGTTCTTC. Amino acid sequence: CASSVLRGRFF.

This CDR3 is CASSPSGNSDSTRYYEQYF. CDR3 nucleotide sequence: TGCGCCAGCAGCCCATCAGGGAACTCGGACAGTACGAGGTACTACGAGCAGTACTTC. The V gene is TRBV5-1, the J gene TRBJ2-7; TRBD1 is a possible D gene (6 bases). The CDR3 contains 19 residues. Trimming removed 4 bases from V and 3 bases from J, with 29 bases in between. The germline gives CDR1 SGHRS, CDR2 YFSETQ.

The gene calls are TRBV28 and TRBJ2-7; 7 nucleotides match TRBD1. Germline lookup yields CDR1 MDHEN and CDR2 SYDVKM. J lost 6 bases, V lost 6 bases, and 23 bases had no gene match. CDR3 size: 18 residues. CDR3 bases: TGTGCCAGCAGCTCCCCAGTGTTTGGCAGGGGGTTCCCTAGCGAGCAGTACTTC. It yields the protein CASSSPVFGRGFPSEQYF.

The rearrangement joins TRBV6-5 to TRBJ1-4; 8 positions match TRBD1. Germline lookup yields CDR1 MNHEY and CDR2 SVGAGI. The CDR3 has 14 residues. V was pared by 2 bases and J by 7 bases, with 3 bases of the junction left unmatched. For the CDR3, the DNA is TGTGCCAGCAGTTACAATACAGGGGGTGAAAAACTGTTTTTT. Protein sequence: CASSYNTGGEKLFF.

This chain uses TRBV29-1 with TRBJ1-1, with TRBD1 as a possible D gene (6 bases). CDR1 is SQVTM and CDR2 is ANQGSEA in the germline V gene. V was cut by 6 bases and J by 6 bases, with 17 bases left in between. This CDR3 is built from 13 residues. The CDR3 region is CSVLQWAGAEAFF. CDR3 sequence (DNA): TGCAGCGTGCTACAGTGGGCAGGGGCTGAAGCTTTCTTT.

The CDR3 reads CASSSSSGGTDTQYF. The DNA of the CDR3 is TGTGCCAGCAGCTCAAGTTCAGGGGGCACAGATACGCAGTATTTT. J is TRBJ2-3 and V is TRBV7-2, with D perhaps matching TRBD1 (6 bases). The CDR3 contains 15 residues. V was cut by 4 bases and J by 1 base, with 12 bases left in between. CDR1 and CDR2 from the germline V gene are SGHTA and FQGNSA.

This clone was recorded once. CDR3 bases: TGTGCCAGCAGTGGGGGCCCTCCCCAGCATTTT. Its protein is CASSGGPPQHF. V and J are TRBV6-1 and TRBJ1-5; D perhaps matches TRBD1 (5 bases). The CDR3 is 11 amino acids. The V end was cut by 4 bases, the J end by 10 bases, with 8 bases between. Germline lookup yields CDR1 MNHNS and CDR2 SASEGT.

This chain connects TRBV15 to TRBJ2-4; D gene unclear. Between the trimmed V and J ends, which lost 0 bases and 4 bases, there was a span of 7 bases. Germline V CDR1 and CDR2: LNHNV, YYDKDF (reference sequence). The CDR3 has 14 amino acids. The CDR3 spells CATSREKPKNIQYF. The CDR3 nucleotides read TGTGCCACCAGCAGAGAAAAGCCAAAAAACATTCAGTACTTC.

The V and J genes are TRBV30 and TRBJ2-3; 10 bases match TRBD2. Per germline, CDR1 GTSNPN and CDR2 SVGIG (reference sequence). The CDR3 spans 17 residues. Trimming at V came to 0 bases and at J to 3 bases, leaving 9 bases not matched to a gene. Here the CDR3 reads CAWSVAGGPGVTDTQYF. The DNA for the CDR3 is TGTGCCTGGAGTGTAGCGGGAGGGCCGGGAGTTACAGATACGCAGTATTTT.

Note on this clone: A junction end diverges from the germline sequence, so it may reflect a read error. The V gene is TRBV7-7, the J gene TRBJ1-3, with unresolved D. The CDR3 runs 13 residues. Germline loops: CDR1 SSHAT, CDR2 FNYEAQ (reference sequence). In DNA form, the CDR3 reads TGTGCTAGCAGCTTAGCGTCAGGAAACACCATATATTTT. Translation gives CASSLASGNTIYF. Full variable domain (rest looked up from reference TRBV7-7 and TRBJ1-3): GAGVSQSPRYKVTKRGQDVTLRCDPISSHATLYWYQQALGQGPEFLTYFNYEAQPDKSGLPSDRFSAERPEGSISTLTIQRTEQRDSAMYRCASSLASGNTIYFGEGSWLTVV.